The clone carrying this T cell receptor beta chain was seen once. What it binds is not known. The data were obtained in a study of graft-versus-host responses after intestinal transplantation. Sequenced by immunoSEQ multiplex PCR; TCRdb stores in-frame clones only, minus some. The sample has roughly 100,000 clones, approximately 93% seen once. Trimming at V came to 6 bases and at J to 6 bases, leaving 7 bases not matched to a gene. Germline CDR1 is MNHEY and CDR2 is SMNVEV (reference sequence). The CDR3 spans 14 residues. This TCR was recovered from a human donor who received an intestinal transplant. The chain has TRBV27 and TRBJ1-4; 7 nucleotides agree with TRBD1. This specimen was unstimulated CD8+ T cells sorted from spleen or lymph node cells, taken before intestinal transplant. The CDR3 sequence: CASRGNQGDEKLFF. The CDR3 region has the DNA TGTGCCAGCAGAGGGAACCAGGGGGATGAAAAACTGTTTTTT.